The entry below describes one TCR beta chain. This entry is derived from a study of blood T cell repertoires in COVID-19. The assay was immunoSEQ multiplex PCR, and TCRdb's table has in-frame clones only and misses some. The sample records 330,000 or so clones, roughly 90% being singletons. The TCR comes from a woman younger than 45 who had recovered from COVID-19. Sequencing input: PBMCs or T cells enriched from blood (not recorded which).

Written as DNA, the CDR3 is TGCGCCAGCAACCTGGACAGTGGCCCCCAAGAGACCCAGTACTTC. Its protein is CASNLDSGPQETQYF. This chain connects TRBV5-1 to TRBJ2-5; D is possibly TRBD1 (6 bases). The CDR3 spans 15 residues. V lost 6 bases to trimming and J lost 1 base, with 16 bases between them. Per germline, CDR1 SGHRS and CDR2 YFSETQ. Full variable domain (remainder filled in from reference TRBV5-1 and TRBJ2-5): KAGVTQTPRYLIKTRGQQVTLSCSPISGHRSVSWYQQTPGQGLQFLFEYFSETQRNKGNFPGRFSGRQFSNSRSEMNVSTLELGDSALYLCASNLDSGPQETQYFGPGTRLLVL.